Sequencing of this TCR beta chain was carried out in a study of T-cell reconstitution after alpha-beta-depleted transplantation in children. Overall study results and limits: TCRbeta diversity was high at day 60 in some patients (a result of surviving recipient T cells and thymic progenitors).

This CDR3 has 15 residues. V lost 2 bases and J lost 6, with 16 bases in between. Germline V gene data show CDR1 as SGHRS and CDR2 as YFSETQ. Regarding this clonotype: As yet, its antigen is unknown.

A library of TCRbeta sequences, prepared with unique molecular identifiers, was generated. TCRdb re-analysed the PCR reads in MiXCR, keeping a single row per CDR3 protein. The table has about 980,000 distinct CDR3 sequences, roughly 29% seen once; the top ten hold about 28%. This receptor was taken from a boy under two years old who had a stem cell transplant for SCID, so the T cells may come from the graft donor. Sequencing was performed on PBMCs, mostly from graft donor cells, taken 360 days after TCRalphabeta/CD19-depleted stem cell transplant. V usage is TRBV5-1 and J usage is TRBJ2-3, with no clear D. CDR3 protein: CASSFQPTKGDTQYF. CDR3 DNA sequence: TGCGCCAGCAGCTTTCAGCCGACGAAGGGTGATACGCAGTATTTT. Full variable domain (rest looked up from reference TRBV5-1 and TRBJ2-3): KAGVTQTPRYLIKTRGQQVTLSCSPISGHRSVSWYQQTPGQGLQFLFEYFSETQRNKGNFPGRFSGRQFSNSRSEMNVSTLELGDSALYLCASSFQPTKGDTQYFGPGTRLTVL.